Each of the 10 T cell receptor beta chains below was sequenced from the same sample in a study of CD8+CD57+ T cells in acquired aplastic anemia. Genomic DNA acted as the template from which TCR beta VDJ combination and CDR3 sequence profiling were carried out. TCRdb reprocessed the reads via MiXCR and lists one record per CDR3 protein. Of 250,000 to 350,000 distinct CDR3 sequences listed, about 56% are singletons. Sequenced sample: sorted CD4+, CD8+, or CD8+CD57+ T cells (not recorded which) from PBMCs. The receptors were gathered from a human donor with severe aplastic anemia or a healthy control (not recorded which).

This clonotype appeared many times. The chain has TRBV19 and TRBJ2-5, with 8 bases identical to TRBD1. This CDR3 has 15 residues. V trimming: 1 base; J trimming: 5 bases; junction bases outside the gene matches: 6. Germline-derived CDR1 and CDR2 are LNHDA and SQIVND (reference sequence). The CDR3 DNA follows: TGTGCCAGTAGTATAGGACAGGGGTCCGGTGAGACCCAGTACTTC. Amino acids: CASSIGQGSGETQYF.

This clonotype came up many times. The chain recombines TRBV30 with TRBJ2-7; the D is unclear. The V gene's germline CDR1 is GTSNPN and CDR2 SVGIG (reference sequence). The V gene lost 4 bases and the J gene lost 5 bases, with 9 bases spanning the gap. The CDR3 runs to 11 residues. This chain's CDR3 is CAWTVLNEQYF. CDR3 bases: TGTGCCTGGACAGTGCTGAACGAGCAGTACTTC.

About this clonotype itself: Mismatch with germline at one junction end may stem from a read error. The CDR3 region has the DNA TGTGCCAGCAGTAGGGGGGGGACCTACAATGAGAAGTGCTTC. Amino acids: CASSRGGTYNEKCF. The rearrangement uses TRBV9 and TRBJ2-1, with D possibly TRBD2 on 7 matching bases. The V gene's germline CDR1 is SGDLS and CDR2 YYNGEE. The CDR3 has 14 amino acids.

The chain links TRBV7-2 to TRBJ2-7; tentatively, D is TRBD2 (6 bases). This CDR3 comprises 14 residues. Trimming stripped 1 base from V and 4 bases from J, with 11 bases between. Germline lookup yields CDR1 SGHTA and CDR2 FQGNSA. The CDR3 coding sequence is TGTGCCAGCAGCTTAGTAACGGGAGCGTACGAGCAGTACTTC. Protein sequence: CASSLVTGAYEQYF.

The CDR3 nucleotides are TGTGCCAGTAGTAAGGGCGGACCCTACGAGCAGTACTTC. This encodes CASSKGGPYEQYF. The rearrangement links TRBV19 to TRBJ2-7; no firm D call. Trimming cost V 4 bases and J 2 bases, with 9 bases left between them. The germline V gene has CDR1 LNHDA and CDR2 SQIVND (reference sequence). This CDR3 is built from 13 residues.

CDR3 sequence (DNA): TGTGCCAGCAGTGTTTCTAGCGGGGGGGTCAATGAGCAGTTCTTC. Amino acids: CASSVSSGGVNEQFF. V is TRBV6-1 and J is TRBJ2-1; 12 positions match TRBD2. This CDR3 comprises 15 residues. V was clipped by 4 bases and J by 6 bases; unmatched bases: 4. Germline-derived CDR1 and CDR2 are MNHNS and SASEGT.

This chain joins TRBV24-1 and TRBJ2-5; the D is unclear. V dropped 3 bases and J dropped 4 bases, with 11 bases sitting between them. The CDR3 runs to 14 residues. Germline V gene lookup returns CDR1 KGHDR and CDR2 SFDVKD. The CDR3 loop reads CATSDPAGSETQYF. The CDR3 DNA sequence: TGTGCCACCAGTGATCCCGCCGGGTCAGAGACCCAGTACTTC.

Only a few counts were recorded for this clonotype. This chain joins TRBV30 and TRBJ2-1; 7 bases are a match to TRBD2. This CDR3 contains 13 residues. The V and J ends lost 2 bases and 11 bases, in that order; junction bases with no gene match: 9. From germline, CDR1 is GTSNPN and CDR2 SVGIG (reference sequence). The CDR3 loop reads CAWSWEGGKKQFF. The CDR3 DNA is TGTGCCTGGAGTTGGGAGGGAGGAAAAAAGCAGTTCTTC.

CDR3 loop: CATSGASRGDVTDTQYF. CDR3 coding DNA: TGTGCCACCAGTGGGGCATCGCGGGGGGACGTCACAGATACGCAGTATTTT. This sequence joins TRBV24-1 and TRBJ2-3; the match to TRBD2 covers 8 bases. This CDR3 comprises 17 residues. V dropped 5 bases and J dropped 2; count of bases not matched to a gene: 11. Looked up from germline, CDR1 is KGHDR and CDR2 is SFDVKD.

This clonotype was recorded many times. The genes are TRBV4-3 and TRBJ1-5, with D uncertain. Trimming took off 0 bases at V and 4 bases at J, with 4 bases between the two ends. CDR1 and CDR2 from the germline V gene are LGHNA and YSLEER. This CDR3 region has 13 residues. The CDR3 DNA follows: TGCGCCAGCAGCCAAGATATTAATCAGCCCCAGCATTTT. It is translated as CASSQDINQPQHF.